The 26 T cell receptor beta chains below were found in one sample sequenced in a study of cytotoxic CD8 clonotypes in ibrutinib-treated CLL. The table came from immunoSEQ multiplex PCR; TCRdb's copy has only in-frame clones and leaves some out. In the table there are some 130,000 clones, 80% to 90% of which are singletons. The specimen comprised PBMCs, sampled after 24 months of ibrutinib treatment. The source is a human donor with chronic lymphocytic leukemia.

This sequence joins TRBV5-1 and TRBJ2-2, with a possible D match to TRBD1 (6 bases). The V and J ends lost 0 bases and 6 bases respectively, with 9 bases between them. The CDR3 covers 14 residues. Per germline, CDR1 SGHRS and CDR2 YFSETQ. CDR3: CASSLDRAAGELFF. The CDR3, as DNA: TGCGCCAGCAGCTTGGACAGGGCCGCCGGGGAGCTGTTTTTT.

The J gene is TRBJ2-7, the V gene TRBV5-1, with D maybe TRBD1 (6 bases). CDR3 length: 14 residues. CDR1 is SGHRS and CDR2 is YFSETQ in the germline V gene. V was clipped by 0 bases and J by 5 bases, with 12 bases between them. As DNA, the CDR3 is TGCGCCAGCAGCTTGGAGGGCAGGGGCGACGAGCAGTACTTC. Translating it yields CASSLEGRGDEQYF.

This clone was found a few times. CDR3 amino acids: CASTNIGDYNEQFF. The DNA for the CDR3 is TGTGCCAGTACCAATATCGGGGATTACAATGAGCAGTTCTTC. This sequence joins TRBV19 and TRBJ2-1; possible D gene TRBD2, 5 bases. The germline CDR1 and CDR2 sequences are LNHDA and SQIVND (reference sequence). V was shortened by 7 bases and J by 4 bases, with 14 bases between the two germline ends. This CDR3 comprises 14 residues.

V is TRBV6-1 and J is TRBJ2-7; D is possibly TRBD1 (5 bases). The V gene's germline CDR1 is MNHNS and CDR2 SASEGT. The CDR3 sequence is 15 residues long. Trimming took off 3 bases at V and 2 bases at J, with 14 bases between the two ends. This chain's CDR3 is CASSDQTQVTYEQYF. For the CDR3, the DNA is TGTGCCAGCAGTGATCAAACACAGGTCACCTACGAGCAGTACTTC.

As DNA, the CDR3 is TGTGCCAGCAGCTTAAAAGCGAACACTGAAGCTTTCTTT. This encodes CASSLKANTEAFF. The V and J genes are TRBV7-8 and TRBJ1-1; D gene unclear. The CDR3 is made up of 13 amino acids. Trimming left V 2 bases short and J 1 base short, with 5 bases between. From germline, CDR1 is SGHVS and CDR2 FQNEAQ.

The V and J genes are TRBV6-6 and TRBJ2-7, with TRBD1 matching over 7 bases. After removal of 8 bases from V and 1 base from J, the junction contained 2 bases not matched to a gene. Per the germline V gene, CDR1 is MNHNY and CDR2 is SVGAGI (reference sequence). The CDR3 length is 12 residues. The CDR3: CASRQGSYEQYF. CDR3 in DNA: TGTGCCAGCCGACAGGGTTCCTACGAGCAGTACTTC.

The rearrangement links TRBV7-2 to TRBJ2-1, with D maybe TRBD2 (6 bases). Trimming shortened V by 7 bases and J by 6 bases, and 13 bases separated the two germline ends. Germline assignment: CDR1 SGHTA and CDR2 FQGNSA. The CDR3 runs to 13 residues. In nucleotides, the CDR3 is TGTGCCAGCACCCCCGGGACTTTCAATGAGCAGTTCTTC. It specifies CASTPGTFNEQFF.

The chain recombines TRBV28 with TRBJ2-7; 7 nucleotides align to TRBD2. Trimming cost V 4 bases and J 7 bases; bases outside gene matches: 13. The CDR3 consists of 15 residues. CDR1 and CDR2 from the germline V gene are MDHEN and SYDVKM. Here the CDR3 DNA reads TGTGCCAGCAGTTGGGGGGGTGGCAGAAGCGGAGAGCAGTACTTC. Translated: CASSWGGGRSGEQYF.

V and J are TRBV15 and TRBJ2-5; D is possibly TRBD2 (6 bases). Trimming took off 1 base at V and 4 bases at J, with 16 bases between the two ends. Germline V gene lookup returns CDR1 LNHNV and CDR2 YYDKDF (reference sequence). CDR3 size: 16 residues. CDR3: CATSRARDGGRETQYF. The CDR3 region has the DNA TGTGCCACCAGCAGAGCCCGGGACGGAGGGAGAGAGACCCAGTACTTC.

Worth noting for this clone: The germline gene is not matched at one end of the junction; a read error may be the cause. J is TRBJ1-1 and V is TRBV5-1; D is perhaps TRBD1 (5 bases). This CDR3 comprises 14 residues. Germline-derived CDR1 and CDR2 are SGHRS and YFSETQ. The CDR3 protein is CASRRDQGNTETFF. The DNA for the CDR3 is TGCGCCAGCCGTCGGGATCAGGGTAACACTGAAACTTTCTTT.

Worth noting for this clone: The CDR3 does not end in the conserved phenylalanine or tryptophan, so this is likely a read error. The chain recombines TRBV18 with TRBJ2-7, with 10 bases fitting TRBD1. The germline CDR1 and CDR2 sequences are KGHSH and LQKENI. The ends lost 6 bases at V and 9 bases at J; junction bases unmatched: 5. The CDR3 extends over 12 amino acids. The CDR3 reads CASSTGQGWQYL. The CDR3, as DNA: TGTGCCAGCTCGACGGGACAGGGGTGGCAGTACCTC.

The rearrangement links TRBV5-1 to TRBJ1-1; no clear D. Germline lookup yields CDR1 SGHRS and CDR2 YFSETQ. This CDR3 is built from 14 residues. Trimming took 6 bases from V and 1 from J, leaving 13 bases between them. DNA of the CDR3: TGCGCCAGCACCGACGGGCGGGAGAACACTGAAGCTTTCTTT. Amino acids: CASTDGRENTEAFF.

The genes are TRBV19 and TRBJ1-1; D gene unclear. V gave up 3 bases and J gave up 4 bases, with 9 bases separating them. The CDR3 has 13 residues. Looked up from germline, CDR1 is LNHDA and CDR2 is SQIVND (reference sequence). The CDR3 coding sequence is TGTGCCAGTAGTATCGGGTGGGGCACTGAAGCTTTCTTT. It is translated as CASSIGWGTEAFF.

The gene calls are TRBV28 and TRBJ2-7, with 7 bases that match TRBD1. The germline V gene encodes CDR1 MDHEN and CDR2 SYDVKM. This CDR3 region has 14 residues. CDR3 residues: CAEQRTGDSYEQYF. As DNA, the CDR3 is TGTGCAGAACAAAGGACAGGCGACTCCTACGAGCAGTACTTC.

The chain joins TRBV14 to TRBJ2-7, with D tentatively TRBD1 (5 bases). Looked up from germline, CDR1 is SGHDN and CDR2 is FVKESK. The germline V and J ends were trimmed by 3 bases and 2 bases, with 8 bases remaining between them. The CDR3 runs 13 residues. CDR3 coding DNA: TGTGCCAGCAGCCAGGACACCGCCTACGAGCAGTACTTC. Translating gives CASSQDTAYEQYF.

This rearrangement joins TRBV20-1 to TRBJ2-1; D not certain. The CDR3 consists of 11 residues. The V gene lost 3 bases and the J gene lost 5 bases, with 5 bases spanning the gap. Looked up from germline, CDR1 is DFQATT and CDR2 is SNEGSKA (reference sequence). The CDR3 DNA follows: TGCAGTGCTAGGCTCAACAATGAGCAGTTCTTC. Its translation: CSARLNNEQFF.

This rearrangement joins TRBV29-1 to TRBJ1-3; D is unresolved. The length of the CDR3 is 11 residues. V lost 1 base and J lost 4, with 2 bases in between. The germline V gene has CDR1 SQVTM and CDR2 ANQGSEA. CDR3 DNA sequence: TGCAGCGTTGAAGGGGGAAACACCATATATTTT. Translation: CSVEGGNTIYF.

This chain joins TRBV5-1 and TRBJ2-5; 9 nucleotides agree with TRBD2. Germline V CDR1 and CDR2: SGHRS, YFSETQ. The CDR3 covers 16 residues. Germline trimming cut 1 base from V and 3 bases from J; bases unmatched to any gene: 7. CDR3 protein: CASSLLRGGTEETQYF. CDR3 nucleotide sequence: TGCGCCAGCAGCTTGTTGCGGGGGGGGACCGAAGAGACCCAGTACTTC.

The chain recombines TRBV29-1 with TRBJ2-7; TRBD1 might be the D (6 bases). The CDR3 loop spans 13 amino acids. Between the trimmed V and J ends, which lost 4 bases and 3 bases, there was a span of 13 bases. The germline V gene encodes CDR1 SQVTM and CDR2 ANQGSEA. The CDR3 sequence: CSVVPQGFYEQYF. The CDR3 DNA follows: TGCAGCGTTGTACCCCAGGGGTTCTACGAGCAGTACTTC.

The chain is built from TRBV27 and TRBJ2-2; weak D call: TRBD1 (6 bases). This CDR3 has 18 residues. V lost 2 bases and J 5 bases, leaving 21 bases between the germline ends. The germline V gene has CDR1 MNHEY and CDR2 SMNVEV (reference sequence). CDR3 in amino acids: CASSLEISGQLMTGELFF. The CDR3 region has the DNA TGTGCCAGCAGTTTAGAAATCTCCGGACAGTTGATGACCGGGGAGCTGTTTTTT.

In its sample, this clone was seen a few times. The V and J genes are TRBV30 and TRBJ1-1; the match to TRBD1 covers 12 bases. The V gene's germline CDR1 is GTSNPN and CDR2 SVGIG (reference sequence). V was clipped by 5 bases and J by 9 bases; unmatched bases: 10. CDR3 length equals 14 residues. The CDR3 nucleotides are TGTGCCTGGGGGAGGGGACAGGGGGCGTTAAAAGCTTTCTTT. It is translated as CAWGRGQGALKAFF.

The J gene is TRBJ1-2, the V gene TRBV28; D not certain. This CDR3 has 13 residues. Germline loops: CDR1 MDHEN, CDR2 SYDVKM. Trimming left V 6 bases short and J 5 bases short, with 13 bases between. CDR3: CASSRTDLYGYTF. CDR3 nucleotides: TGTGCCAGCAGCCGGACCGACCTGTATGGCTACACCTTC.

V gene TRBV4-3 combines with J gene TRBJ1-1, with no clear D. CDR3 length: 21 residues. CDR1 LGHNA and CDR2 YSLEER come from the germline V gene. V lost 0 bases and J 0 bases, leaving 26 bases between the germline ends. The CDR3: CASSQDLGFVRVNGMNTEAFF. CDR3 nucleotide sequence: TGCGCCAGCAGCCAAGATCTAGGGTTTGTTCGGGTAAATGGCATGAACACTGAAGCTTTCTTT.

The V gene is TRBV7-2, the J gene TRBJ2-2; TRBD2 agrees at 13 bases. From germline, CDR1 is SGHTA and CDR2 FQGNSA. The trim removed 3 bases at V and 2 bases at J, leaving 6 bases unmatched. The CDR3 has 18 amino acids. The CDR3 nucleotides read TGTGCCAGCAGCTTCAGACTAGCGGGGGGAACAAACACCGGGGAGCTGTTTTTT. Its protein product is CASSFRLAGGTNTGELFF.

This chain connects TRBV15 to TRBJ2-1; 11 bases match TRBD1. This CDR3 region has 16 residues. V shed 0 bases and J 7 bases; nucleotides not matched to a gene: 5. The germline CDR1 and CDR2 sequences are LNHNV and YYDKDF (reference sequence). This chain's CDR3 is CATSREMGTGGNEQFF. CDR3 coding DNA: TGTGCCACCAGCAGAGAAATGGGGACAGGGGGGAATGAGCAGTTCTTC.

This clone appeared a few times. The same CDR3 arises from other DNA sequences in this sample as well. This sequence joins TRBV7-2 and TRBJ2-7; no firm D call. CDR3 length: 12 residues. V lost 2 bases, J lost 4 bases, and 6 bases lay in between. The germline gives CDR1 SGHTA, CDR2 FQGNSA. The CDR3 coding sequence is TGTGCCAGCAGCTTAAATATTTACGAGCAGTACTTC. It specifies CASSLNIYEQYF.